This T cell receptor (beta chain) stems from a study of blood T cell repertoires in COVID-19. Overall study: Donors in the United States, Italy and Spain gave samples during acute or convalescent COVID-19.

Libraries were prepared by immunoSEQ multiplex PCR; TCRdb keeps only in-frame clonotypes and omits some of them. The data hold over 100,000 clones, with roughly 75% observed a single time. This clone was counted only a few times. Per the germline V gene, CDR1 is SGHRS and CDR2 is YFSETQ. The length of the CDR3 is 15 residues. Trimming left V 6 bases short and J 2 bases short, with 14 bases between. Sequencing was performed on peripheral blood. The receptor was isolated from a man aged 55-75 years with active or convalescent COVID-19. The chain couples TRBV5-1 to TRBJ2-2; D not resolved. CDR3 sequence: CASTSRQDNTGELFF. CDR3 coding DNA: TGCGCCAGCACCAGCCGACAAGATAACACCGGGGAGCTGTTTTTT. The full variable domain, in which reference TRBV5-1 and TRBJ2-2 provide the parts outside the CDR3, is KAGVTQTPRYLIKTRGQQVTLSCSPISGHRSVSWYQQTPGQGLQFLFEYFSETQRNKGNFPGRFSGRQFSNSRSEMNVSTLELGDSALYLCASTSRQDNTGELFFGEGSRLTVL.